The 18 T cell receptor beta chains presented below share a single source sample, sequenced in a study of glioma-infiltrating T cells (dated by TCRdb to about 2016). The data were produced on an Illumina MiSeq. TCR alpha and beta CDR3 regions were amplified with the iRepertoire nested amplicon-rescue multiplex PCR (arm-PCR) platform from RNA. TCRdb reprocessed the public reads (quality trimming at Q25 with fastp, clone calling with MiXCR) and kept in-frame beta chains. Every distinct CDR3 protein forms one entry, paired with its most common genes and DNA. The sample contains 400,000 or so distinct CDR3 sequences, about two fifths of them found a single time. Around 13% of the sample belongs to the ten largest clones. The sequencing input was glioma tissue, nonneoplastic brain tissue, or PBMCs (not recorded which). Receptor source: a human donor with low-grade glioma or glioblastoma, undergoing nonglioma brain surgery, or in good health (not recorded which).

This chain joins TRBV4-2 and TRBJ2-6; D gene uncertain. CDR1 is LGHNA, CDR2 YNFKEQ, per germline. Trimming cost V 1 base and J 0 bases, with 13 bases left between them. The length of the CDR3 is 18 residues. Here the CDR3 reads CASSQAARRYSGANVLTF. The CDR3, as DNA: TGTGCCAGCAGCCAAGCGGCCAGGAGATACTCTGGGGCCAACGTCCTGACTTTC.

The CDR3 DNA reads as TGTGCCAGCAGCTTAAACCCGCTTCATCAAGAGACCCAGTACTTC. Its translation: CASSLNPLHQETQYF. V gene TRBV7-2 combines with J gene TRBJ2-5; no firm D call. The CDR3 is 15 residues long. Germline CDR1 SGHTA, CDR2 FQGNSA. V gave up 2 bases and J gave up 2 bases, with 12 bases separating them.

This clonotype showed up just a few times. The V gene is TRBV28, the J gene TRBJ2-7, with D possibly matching TRBD1 (6 bases). This CDR3 is built from 16 residues. The germline gives CDR1 MDHEN, CDR2 SYDVKM. Trimming shortened V by 4 bases and J by 0 bases, and 16 bases separated the two germline ends. CDR3 coding DNA: TGTGCCAGCAGTTCACCGGGACACCAAAGCTCCTACGAGCAGTACTTC. Its protein product is CASSSPGHQSSYEQYF. The complete variable domain, with remaining parts taken from reference TRBV28 and TRBJ2-7, reads DVKVTQSSRYLVKRTGEKVFLECVQDMDHENMFWYRQDPGLGLRLIYFSYDVKMKEKGDIPEGYSVSREKKERFSLILESASTNQTSMYLCASSSPGHQSSYEQYFGPGTRLTVT.

This clonotype was seen a single time. The rearrangement joins TRBV28 to TRBJ1-4; 8 bases are a match to TRBD1. This CDR3 has 19 amino acids. The V and J ends lost 4 bases and 3 bases, in that order; junction bases with no gene match: 16. The germline gives CDR1 MDHEN, CDR2 SYDVKM. CDR3 in amino acids: CASSSAFTFAGGSNEKLFF. The CDR3 DNA reads as TGTGCCAGCAGTTCGGCATTCACCTTCGCAGGGGGCTCTAATGAAAAACTGTTTTTT.

This clonotype was seen many times. The V call is TRBV7-2, the J call TRBJ1-1; D is uncertain. Trimming shortened V by 5 bases and J by 3 bases, and 13 bases separated the two germline ends. The CDR3 totals 14 residues. The V gene's germline CDR1 is SGHTA and CDR2 FQGNSA. The CDR3 DNA follows: TGTGCCAGCAGCAGTGCCCCCGGGGACACTGAAGCTTTCTTT. This sequence encodes CASSSAPGDTEAFF.

The V gene is TRBV6-2 or TRBV6-3, the J gene TRBJ2-1; 10 nucleotides match TRBD1. The CDR3 has 16 amino acids. After removal of 4 bases from V and 8 bases from J, the junction contained 11 bases not matched to a gene. Germline V gives CDR1 MNHEY, CDR2 SVGEGT. The CDR3 nucleotides are TGTGCCAGCAGTTTATGGGACAGGGGTCAGGGCGATGAGCAGTTCTTC. Protein product: CASSLWDRGQGDEQFF.

The rearrangement joins TRBV4-1 to TRBJ2-5; 9 nucleotides line up with TRBD2. The CDR3 has 15 residues. CDR1 is MGHRA, CDR2 YSYEKL, per germline. With 2 bases clipped from V and 4 bases from J, the junction kept 5 bases outside the gene matches. Here the CDR3 reads CASSQLAGQGETQYF. The CDR3 bases are TGCGCCAGCAGCCAACTAGCGGGGCAGGGAGAGACCCAGTACTTC.

This chain joins TRBV11-1 and TRBJ1-1; D may be TRBD1 (6 bases). The CDR3 runs to 14 residues. Germline assignment: CDR1 SGHAT and CDR2 FQDESV (reference sequence). V was cut by 7 bases and J by 6 bases, with 18 bases left in between. Here the CDR3 reads CASTRGQGRAEAFF. The CDR3 DNA reads as TGTGCCAGCACCCGAGGGCAGGGGAGGGCTGAAGCTTTCTTT.

This clonotype was seen a handful of times. The genes are TRBV6-1 and TRBJ2-6; a possible D gene is TRBD1 (5 bases). Deletions cut 7 bases from V and 1 base from J, with 8 bases between. CDR1 and CDR2 (germline): MNHNS, SASEGT. This CDR3 contains 14 residues. This CDR3 reads CASTSGSGANVLTF. The CDR3, as DNA: TGTGCCAGCACCTCAGGGTCTGGGGCCAACGTCCTGACTTTC.

The chain employs TRBV20-1 and TRBJ2-7, with no clear D. CDR3 length: 15 amino acids. V lost 0 bases and J 7 bases, leaving 19 bases between the germline ends. Germline CDR1 and CDR2: DFQATT and SNEGSKA (reference sequence). DNA for the CDR3: TGCAGTGCTAGAGATCGCCAGGTTCCTAGTAGGGAGCAGTACTTC. This sequence encodes CSARDRQVPSREQYF.

In this sample, this clonotype turned up many times. This chain connects TRBV20-1 to TRBJ2-7, with D tentatively TRBD2 (6 bases). V lost 0 bases, J lost 3 bases, and 15 bases lay in between. CDR3 length: 15 residues. In germline, CDR1 is DFQATT, CDR2 SNEGSKA (reference sequence). Here the CDR3 reads CSARDLEGLRYEQYF. The CDR3 DNA sequence: TGCAGTGCTAGAGATCTGGAGGGTTTACGCTACGAGCAGTACTTC.

About this clonotype itself: The junction departs from the called germline gene at one end, perhaps through a read error. This chain connects TRBV4-1 to TRBJ2-2; TRBD2 matches 14 bases. Germline CDR1 MGHRA, CDR2 YSYEKL. The CDR3 contains 19 residues. DNA for the CDR3: TGTGCCAGCAGCCAACCACCGGGACTAGCGGGAGATTCGTCCGGGGAGCTGTTTTTT. The encoded protein is CASSQPPGLAGDSSGELFF.

This clonotype was seen a handful of times. V and J are TRBV6-5 and TRBJ1-5; D uncertain. This CDR3 spans 15 amino acids. Trimming left V 0 bases short and J 0 bases short, with 6 bases between. Germline lookup yields CDR1 MNHEY and CDR2 SVGAGI. The CDR3: CASSYSRYSNQPQHF. The DNA of the CDR3 is TGTGCCAGCAGTTACTCGAGATATAGCAATCAGCCCCAGCATTTT.

This clonotype was counted a few times. This chain joins TRBV4-1 and TRBJ2-7; D is possibly TRBD2 (6 bases). The CDR3 length is 14 residues. V lost 1 base and J lost 3, with 10 bases in between. Germline assignment: CDR1 MGHRA and CDR2 YSYEKL. CDR3 sequence: CASSQGGLSYEQYF. As DNA, the CDR3 is TGCGCCAGCAGCCAAGGGGGACTGAGCTACGAGCAGTACTTC.

The chain recombines TRBV19 with TRBJ2-3; no reliable D call. Trimming stripped 0 bases from V and 1 base from J, with 5 bases between. CDR1 and CDR2 from the germline V gene are LNHDA and SQIVND (reference sequence). The CDR3 extends over 14 amino acids. CDR3 DNA sequence: TGTGCCAGTAGTATAGATCAGGGCACAGATACGCAGTATTTT. Protein: CASSIDQGTDTQYF.

This clonotype was detected only a few times. The V call is TRBV6-2 or TRBV6-3, the J call TRBJ2-7; no firm D call. The CDR3 extends over 11 amino acids. CDR1 MNHEY and CDR2 SVGEGT come from the germline V gene. The ends were cut back, 6 bases at V and 3 bases at J, with 6 bases in the middle. The CDR3 DNA is TGTGCCAGCAGCGGGTACTACGAGCAGTACTTC. As protein: CASSGYYEQYF.

With respect to this clonotype: One junction end does not reproduce the germline sequence, and a read error may be involved. V gene TRBV7-9 combines with J gene TRBJ2-5; TRBD1 matches 8 bases. This CDR3 region has 15 residues. Germline CDR1 reads SEHNR; CDR2 reads FQNEAQ (reference sequence). Here the CDR3 reads CASSLSRGLGESQYF. Written as DNA, the CDR3 is TGTGCCAGCAGCTTAAGCAGGGGGCTGGGGGAGAGCCAGTACTTC.

About this clonotype: It may be a read error: a sequence one base away is much more abundant. The V gene is TRBV6-2 or TRBV6-3, the J gene TRBJ1-1, with TRBD1 as a possible D gene (6 bases). The CDR3 spans 13 residues. Germline CDR1 is MNHEY and CDR2 is SVGEGT. The V end was cut by 3 bases, the J end by 9 bases, with 14 bases between. DNA of the CDR3: TGTGCCAGCAGTTATTCAGGGGTGACTAAAGCTTTCTTT. Protein sequence: CASSYSGVTKAFF.